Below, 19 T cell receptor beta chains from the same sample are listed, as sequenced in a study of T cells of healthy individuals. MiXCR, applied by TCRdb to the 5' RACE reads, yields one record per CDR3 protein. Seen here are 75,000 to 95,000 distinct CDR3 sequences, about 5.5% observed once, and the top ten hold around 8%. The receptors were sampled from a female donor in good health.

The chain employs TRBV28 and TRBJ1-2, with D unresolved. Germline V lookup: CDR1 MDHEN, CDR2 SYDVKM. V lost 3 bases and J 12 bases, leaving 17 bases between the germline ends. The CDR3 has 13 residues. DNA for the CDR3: TGTGCCAGCAGTTTGCGGGGTAGTAGCGGCCACACCTTC. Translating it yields CASSLRGSSGHTF.

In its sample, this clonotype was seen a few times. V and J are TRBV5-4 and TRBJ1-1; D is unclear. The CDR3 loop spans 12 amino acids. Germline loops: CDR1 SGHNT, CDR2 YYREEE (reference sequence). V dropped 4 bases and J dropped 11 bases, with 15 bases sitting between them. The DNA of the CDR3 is TGTGCCAGCAGCGGGGTGGGCCCTGGGGCTTTCTTT. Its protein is CASSGVGPGAFF.

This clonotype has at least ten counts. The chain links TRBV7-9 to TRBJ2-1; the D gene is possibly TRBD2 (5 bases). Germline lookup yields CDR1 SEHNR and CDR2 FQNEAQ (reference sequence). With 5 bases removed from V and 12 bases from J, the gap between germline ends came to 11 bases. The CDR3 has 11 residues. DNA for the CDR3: TGTGCCAGCAGCCGGGAAACATGGCAGTTCTTC. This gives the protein CASSRETWQFF.

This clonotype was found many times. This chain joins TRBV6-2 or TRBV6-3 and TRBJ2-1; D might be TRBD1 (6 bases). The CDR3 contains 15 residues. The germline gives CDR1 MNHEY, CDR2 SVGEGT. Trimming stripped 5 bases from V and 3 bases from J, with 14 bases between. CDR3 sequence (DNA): TGTGCCAGCAGTGACACACAGGGTCACTACAATGAGCAGTTCTTC. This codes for CASSDTQGHYNEQFF.

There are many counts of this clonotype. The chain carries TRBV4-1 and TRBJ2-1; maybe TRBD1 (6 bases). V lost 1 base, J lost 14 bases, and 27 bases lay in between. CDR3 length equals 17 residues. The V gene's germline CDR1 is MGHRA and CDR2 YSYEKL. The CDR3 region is CASSQGTLGAPQGVEFF. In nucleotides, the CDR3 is TGCGCCAGCAGCCAAGGTACCCTAGGTGCCCCACAGGGCGTAGAGTTCTTC.

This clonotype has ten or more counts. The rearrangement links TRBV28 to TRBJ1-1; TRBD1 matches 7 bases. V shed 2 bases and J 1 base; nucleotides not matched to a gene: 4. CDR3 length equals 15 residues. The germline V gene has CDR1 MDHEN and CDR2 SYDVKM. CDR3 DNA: TGTGCCAGCAGTTTACTTGGACAGGAGAACACTGAAGCTTTCTTT. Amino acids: CASSLLGQENTEAFF.

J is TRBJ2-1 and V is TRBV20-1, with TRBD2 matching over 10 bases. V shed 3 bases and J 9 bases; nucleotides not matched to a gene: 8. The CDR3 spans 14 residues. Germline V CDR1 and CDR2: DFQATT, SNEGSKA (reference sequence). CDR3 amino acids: CSASLSGRRSEQFF. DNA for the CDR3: TGCAGTGCTAGCCTTAGCGGGAGGAGGAGTGAGCAGTTCTTC.

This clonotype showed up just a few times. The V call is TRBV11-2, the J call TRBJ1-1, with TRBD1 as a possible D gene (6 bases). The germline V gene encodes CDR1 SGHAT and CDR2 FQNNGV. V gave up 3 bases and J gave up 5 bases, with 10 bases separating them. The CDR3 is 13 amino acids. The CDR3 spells CASSFGGGTEAFF. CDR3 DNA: TGTGCCAGCAGCTTTGGAGGGGGAACTGAAGCTTTCTTT.

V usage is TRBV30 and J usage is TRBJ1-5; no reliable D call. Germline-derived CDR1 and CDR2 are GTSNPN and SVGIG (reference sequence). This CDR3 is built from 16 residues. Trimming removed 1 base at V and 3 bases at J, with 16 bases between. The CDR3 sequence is CAWSAVVKSNNQPQHF. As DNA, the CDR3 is TGTGCCTGGAGTGCGGTGGTTAAGAGCAACAATCAGCCCCAGCATTTT.

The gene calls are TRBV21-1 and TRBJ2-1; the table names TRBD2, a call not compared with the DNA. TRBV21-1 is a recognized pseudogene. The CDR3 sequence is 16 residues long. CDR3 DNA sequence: TGTGCCAGCAGCAAAGTGGTAACTAGCGAGTGCAATGAGCAGTTCTTC. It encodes CASSKVVTSECNEQFF.

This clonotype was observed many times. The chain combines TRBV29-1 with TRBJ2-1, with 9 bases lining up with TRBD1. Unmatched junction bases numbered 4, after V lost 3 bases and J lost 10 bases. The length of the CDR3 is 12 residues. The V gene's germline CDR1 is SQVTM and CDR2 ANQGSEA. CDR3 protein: CSVEYGTGEQFF. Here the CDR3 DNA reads TGCAGCGTTGAGTATGGGACAGGGGAGCAGTTCTTC.

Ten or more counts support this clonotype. CDR3 DNA sequence: TGTGCCAGCAGTTGGTTAGGGGTCTACGAGCAGTACTTC. Residues: CASSWLGVYEQYF. The J gene is TRBJ2-7, the V gene TRBV28; perhaps TRBD1 as D (5 bases). The CDR3 consists of 13 residues. The ends were cut back, 4 bases at V and 3 bases at J, with 10 bases in the middle. CDR1 is MDHEN, CDR2 SYDVKM, per germline. Filled out from reference TRBV28 and TRBJ2-7, the complete variable domain reads DVKVTQSSRYLVKRTGEKVFLECVQDMDHENMFWYRQDPGLGLRLIYFSYDVKMKEKGDIPEGYSVSREKKERFSLILESASTNQTSMYLCASSWLGVYEQYFGPGTRLTVT.

CDR3 sequence (DNA): TGCGCCAGCAGCTTGGGCACAGGGGGTTACGAGCAGTACTTC. It translates to CASSLGTGGYEQYF. This chain connects TRBV5-1 to TRBJ2-7; 8 bases are shared with TRBD1. The germline V gene has CDR1 SGHRS and CDR2 YFSETQ. The CDR3 is 14 amino acids. The V segment lost 0 bases and the J segment 4 bases; nucleotides outside the gene matches: 3. Complete variable domain (other parts from reference TRBV5-1 and TRBJ2-7): KAGVTQTPRYLIKTRGQQVTLSCSPISGHRSVSWYQQTPGQGLQFLFEYFSETQRNKGNFPGRFSGRQFSNSRSEMNVSTLELGDSALYLCASSLGTGGYEQYFGPGTRLTVT.

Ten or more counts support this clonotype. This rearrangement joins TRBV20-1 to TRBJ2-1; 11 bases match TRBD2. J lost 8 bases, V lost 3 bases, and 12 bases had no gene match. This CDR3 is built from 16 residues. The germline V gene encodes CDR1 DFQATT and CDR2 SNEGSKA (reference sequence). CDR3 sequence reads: CSASGTSGRLSDEQFF. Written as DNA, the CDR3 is TGCAGTGCTAGTGGTACTAGCGGGAGATTGTCGGATGAGCAGTTCTTC.

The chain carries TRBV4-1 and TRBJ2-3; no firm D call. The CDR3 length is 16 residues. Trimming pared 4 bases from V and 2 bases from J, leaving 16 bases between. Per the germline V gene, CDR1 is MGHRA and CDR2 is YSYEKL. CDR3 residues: CASSPRSNGNTDTQYF. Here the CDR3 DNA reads TGCGCCAGCAGCCCAAGATCTAATGGGAACACAGATACGCAGTATTTT.

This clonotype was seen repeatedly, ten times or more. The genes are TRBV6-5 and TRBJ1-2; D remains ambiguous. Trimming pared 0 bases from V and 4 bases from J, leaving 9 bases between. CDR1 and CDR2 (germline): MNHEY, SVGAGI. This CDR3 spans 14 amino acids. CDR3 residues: CASSYSSRSYGYTF. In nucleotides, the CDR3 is TGTGCCAGCAGTTACTCGTCAAGAAGCTATGGCTACACCTTC.

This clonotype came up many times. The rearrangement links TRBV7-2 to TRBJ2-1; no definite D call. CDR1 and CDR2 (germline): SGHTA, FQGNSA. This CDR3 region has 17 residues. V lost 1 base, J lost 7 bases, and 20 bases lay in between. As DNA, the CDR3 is TGTGCCAGCAGCTTAGAGTCTGCCGACGATTCGTTTAATGAGCAGTTCTTC. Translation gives CASSLESADDSFNEQFF.

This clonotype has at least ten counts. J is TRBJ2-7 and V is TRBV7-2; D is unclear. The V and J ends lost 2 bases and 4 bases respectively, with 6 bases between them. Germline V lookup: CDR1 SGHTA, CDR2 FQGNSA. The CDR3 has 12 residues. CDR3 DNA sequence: TGTGCCAGCAGCTTATCGCCTTACGAGCAGTACTTC. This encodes CASSLSPYEQYF.

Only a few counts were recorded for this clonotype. The CDR3 sequence is CASSPPSPEAFF. CDR3 DNA: TGTGCCAGCAGCCCCCCGAGCCCTGAAGCTTTCTTT. The genes are TRBV7-9 and TRBJ1-1; D call uncertain. Germline values: CDR1 SEHNR, CDR2 FQNEAQ (reference sequence). Trimming cost V 5 bases and J 6 bases, with 10 bases left between them. The CDR3 is made up of 12 amino acids.